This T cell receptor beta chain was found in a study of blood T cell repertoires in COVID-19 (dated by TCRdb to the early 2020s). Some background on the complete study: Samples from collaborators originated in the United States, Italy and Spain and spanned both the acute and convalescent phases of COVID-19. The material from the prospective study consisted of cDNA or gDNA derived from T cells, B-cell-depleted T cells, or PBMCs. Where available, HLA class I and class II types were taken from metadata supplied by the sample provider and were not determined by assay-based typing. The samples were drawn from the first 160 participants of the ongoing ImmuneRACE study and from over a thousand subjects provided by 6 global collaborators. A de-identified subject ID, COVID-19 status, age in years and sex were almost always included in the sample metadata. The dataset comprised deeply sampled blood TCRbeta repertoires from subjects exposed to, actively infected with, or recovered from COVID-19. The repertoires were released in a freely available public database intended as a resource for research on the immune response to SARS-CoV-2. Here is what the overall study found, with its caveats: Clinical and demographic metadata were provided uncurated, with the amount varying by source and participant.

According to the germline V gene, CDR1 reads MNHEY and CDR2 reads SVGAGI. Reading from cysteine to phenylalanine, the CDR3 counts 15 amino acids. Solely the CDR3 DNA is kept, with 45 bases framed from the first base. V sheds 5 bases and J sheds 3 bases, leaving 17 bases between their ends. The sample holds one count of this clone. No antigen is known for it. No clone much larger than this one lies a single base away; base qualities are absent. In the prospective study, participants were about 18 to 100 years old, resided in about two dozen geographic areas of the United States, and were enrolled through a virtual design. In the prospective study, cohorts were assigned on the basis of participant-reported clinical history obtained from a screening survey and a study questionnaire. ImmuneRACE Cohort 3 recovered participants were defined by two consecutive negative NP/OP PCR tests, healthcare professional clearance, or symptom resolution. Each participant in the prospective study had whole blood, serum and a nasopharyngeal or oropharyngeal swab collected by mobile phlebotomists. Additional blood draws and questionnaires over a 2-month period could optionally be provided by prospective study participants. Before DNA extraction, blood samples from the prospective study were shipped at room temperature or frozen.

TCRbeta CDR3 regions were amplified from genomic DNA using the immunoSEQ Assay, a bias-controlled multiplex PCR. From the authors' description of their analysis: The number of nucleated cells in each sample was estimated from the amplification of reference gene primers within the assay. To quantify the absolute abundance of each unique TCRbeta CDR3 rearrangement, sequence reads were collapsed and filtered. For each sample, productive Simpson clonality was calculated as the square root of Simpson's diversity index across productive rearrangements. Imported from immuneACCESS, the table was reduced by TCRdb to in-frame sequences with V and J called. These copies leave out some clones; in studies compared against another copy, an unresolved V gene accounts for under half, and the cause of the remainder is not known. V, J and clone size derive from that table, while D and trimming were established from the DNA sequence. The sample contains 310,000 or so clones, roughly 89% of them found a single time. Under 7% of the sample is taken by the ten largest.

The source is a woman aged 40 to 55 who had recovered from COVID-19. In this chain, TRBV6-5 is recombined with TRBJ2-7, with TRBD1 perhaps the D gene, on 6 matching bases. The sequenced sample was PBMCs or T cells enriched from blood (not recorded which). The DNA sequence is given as TGTGCCAGCAGTCGCCGGGACACGATCTACTACGAGCAGTACTTC. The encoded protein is CASSRRDTIYYEQYF.